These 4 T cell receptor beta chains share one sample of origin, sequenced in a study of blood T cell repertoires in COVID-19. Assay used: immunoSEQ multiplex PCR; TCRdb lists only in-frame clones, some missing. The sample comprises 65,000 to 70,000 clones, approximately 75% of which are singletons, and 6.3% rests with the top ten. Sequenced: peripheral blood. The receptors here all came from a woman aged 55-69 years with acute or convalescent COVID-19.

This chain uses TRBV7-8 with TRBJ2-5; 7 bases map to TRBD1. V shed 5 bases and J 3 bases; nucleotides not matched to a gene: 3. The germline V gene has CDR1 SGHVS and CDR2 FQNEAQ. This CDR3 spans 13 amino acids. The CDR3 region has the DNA TGTGCCAGCAGCCGAGGGGGCGAAGAGACCCAGTACTTC. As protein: CASSRGGEETQYF.

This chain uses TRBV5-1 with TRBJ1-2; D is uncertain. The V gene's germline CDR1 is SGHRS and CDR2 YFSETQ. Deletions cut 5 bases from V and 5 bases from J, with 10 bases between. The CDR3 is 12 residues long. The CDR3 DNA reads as TGCGCCAGCAGTACCACCGGGTATGGCTACACCTTC. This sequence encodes CASSTTGYGYTF.

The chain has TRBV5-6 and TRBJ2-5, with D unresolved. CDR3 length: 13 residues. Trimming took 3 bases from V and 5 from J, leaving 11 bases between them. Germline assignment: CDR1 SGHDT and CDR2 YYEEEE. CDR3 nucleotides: TGTGCCAGCAGCTCCCGGTCCGTGGAGACCCAGTACTTC. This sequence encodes CASSSRSVETQYF.

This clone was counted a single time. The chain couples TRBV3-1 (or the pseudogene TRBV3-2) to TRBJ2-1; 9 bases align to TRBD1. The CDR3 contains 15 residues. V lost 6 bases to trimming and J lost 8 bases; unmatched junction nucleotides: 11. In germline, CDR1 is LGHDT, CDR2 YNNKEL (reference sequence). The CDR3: CASSFPGQGEDEQFF. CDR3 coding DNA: TGTGCCAGCAGTTTCCCGGGACAGGGAGAGGATGAGCAGTTCTTC.